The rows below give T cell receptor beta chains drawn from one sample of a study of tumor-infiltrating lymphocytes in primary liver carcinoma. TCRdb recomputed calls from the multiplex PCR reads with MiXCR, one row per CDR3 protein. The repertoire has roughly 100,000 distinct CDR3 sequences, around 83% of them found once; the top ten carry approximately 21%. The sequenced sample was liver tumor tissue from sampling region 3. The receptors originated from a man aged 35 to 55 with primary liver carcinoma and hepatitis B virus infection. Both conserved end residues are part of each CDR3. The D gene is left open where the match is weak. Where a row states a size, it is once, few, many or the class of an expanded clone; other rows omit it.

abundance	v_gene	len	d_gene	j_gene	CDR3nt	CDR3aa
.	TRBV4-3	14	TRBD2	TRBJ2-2	TGCGCCAGCAGCCAAGTGGGGGGGACCGAGGAGCTATTTTTT	CASSQVGGTEELFF
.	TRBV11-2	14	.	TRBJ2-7	TGTGCCAGCAGCTCTAACAAGAACTTCTACGAGCATTACTTC	CASSSNKNFYEHYF
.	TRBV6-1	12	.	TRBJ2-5	TGTGCCAGCAGCGAGACTGGGGGGACCCAGTACTTC	CASSETGGTQYF
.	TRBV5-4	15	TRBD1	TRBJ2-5	TGTGCCAGTAGCTTGAAAGGGGGCGGCCAAGAGACCCAGTACTTC	CASSLKGGGQETQYF
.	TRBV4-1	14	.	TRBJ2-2	TGCGCCATCAGTGGGCGGGGAAATGCCGGGGAGTTGTTTTTT	CAISGRGNAGELFF
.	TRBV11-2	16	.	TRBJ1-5	TGTGCCAGCAGCCTAAAAGGGGTACTGACGAATCAGCGCCGGCATTTT	CASSLKGVLTNQRRHF
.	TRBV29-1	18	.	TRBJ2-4	TGCAGCGTTGAGGTCAGAGATCAAAACCATTTGGCCAAAAACATTCAGTACTTC	CSVEVRDQNHLAKNIQYF
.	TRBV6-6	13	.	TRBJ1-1	TGTGCCAGCAGTCCGACATGGGGAACTTCAGCTTTCTTT	CASSPTWGTSAFF
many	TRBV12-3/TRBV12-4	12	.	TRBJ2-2	TGTGCCAGCACTAGGGATCCCGGGGAGCTGTTTTTT	CASTRDPGELFF
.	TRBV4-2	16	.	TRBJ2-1	TGTGCCAGCAGCCAACTTAGCGAGCTCTCCTACTATAAGCAGTTCTTC	CASSQLSELSYYKQFF
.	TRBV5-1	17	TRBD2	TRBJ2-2	TGCGTCAGAAGCTTGGAGACTAGCGGGAGAAACACCGGGGAGCTGTTTTTT	CVRSLETSGRNTGELFF
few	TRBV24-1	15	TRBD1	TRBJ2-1	TGTGCCACCAGTGACTCGGGACAGGGCTTGCATGAGCACTTCTTC	CATSDSGQGLHEHFF
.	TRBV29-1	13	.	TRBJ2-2	TGCAGCGTTCTCAGGGAGGACACCTGGGAGCTGTTGTTT	CSVLREDTWELLF
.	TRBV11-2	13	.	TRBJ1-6	TGTGCCAGCAGCTCCGTCTTGGGTTCACCCCCCCACTTT	CASSSVLGSPPHF
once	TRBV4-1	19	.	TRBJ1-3	TGCGCCATCAGCCAAGAAACGGGTCAAAGAGGTCACTCTGGAAACACCATATATTTT	CAISQETGQRGHSGNTIYF
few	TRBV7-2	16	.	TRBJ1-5	TGTGCCAGCAGCCTATTATCTAGTTTTGGTAATCAGCCCCAGCATTTT	CASSLLSSFGNQPQHF
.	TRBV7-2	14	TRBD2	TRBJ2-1	TGTGCCAGCAGCTTAGGGGGTTCGGGGGGTGAGCAGTTCTTC	CASSLGGSGGEQFF
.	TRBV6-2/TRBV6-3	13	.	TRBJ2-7	TGTGCCAACAGTTACGAGGTTTCCTACGAGCAGTACTTC	CANSYEVSYEQYF
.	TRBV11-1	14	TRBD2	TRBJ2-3	TGTGCCAGCGGCTTAGGGCAACGTGCGGGAGAGTCTCACTTT	CASGLGQRAGESHF
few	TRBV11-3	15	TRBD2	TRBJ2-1	TGTGCCAGCAGCCCTCGGGGTAGCGGGAACAATGAGCAGTTCTTC	CASSPRGSGNNEQFF
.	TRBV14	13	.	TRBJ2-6	TGTGCCAGCACTCTGAGTAGATCCAACGTCCTGACTTTC	CASTLSRSNVLTF
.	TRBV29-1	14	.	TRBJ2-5	TGCAGCGCCCTCAAGAGCGGAAGTGTGGGGACCCAGTACTTC	CSALKSGSVGTQYF
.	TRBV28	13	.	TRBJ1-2	TGTGCCAGTTGTTTGGTCACAGACTATGGCTACACCTTC	CASCLVTDYGYTF
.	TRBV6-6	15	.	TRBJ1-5	TGTGCCAGCAGTTATGGAAAGGGGGACGGTCAGCCCCAGCATTTT	CASSYGKGDGQPQHF
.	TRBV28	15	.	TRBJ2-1	TGTGCCAGCAGCCTCGGGAGCGGATTCTACAATGAGCACTTATTC	CASSLGSGFYNEHLF
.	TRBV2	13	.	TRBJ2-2	TGTGCCAGCAGTGAACGGGGCACCGGGGACCTGTTTTTT	CASSERGTGDLFF
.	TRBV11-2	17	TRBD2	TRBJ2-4	TGTGCCAGCAGCTTAGATACTAGCGGGATTGCCAGAATCATTCAGTACTTT	CASSLDTSGIARIIQYF
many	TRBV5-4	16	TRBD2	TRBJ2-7	TGTGCCAGCAGCAAGACTAGCGGAGGTCGAGGGGCCGAGCAGTACTTC	CASSKTSGGRGAEQYF
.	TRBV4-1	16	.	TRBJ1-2	TGCGCCAGCAGCCACCGTGGAGAGGGGACGGGCTATGGCTACGCCTTC	CASSHRGEGTGYGYAF
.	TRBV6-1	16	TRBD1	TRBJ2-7	TGTGCCAGCATCCCACGGTCGGGACAGGGCTCCTACGGGCACTACTTC	CASIPRSGQGSYGHYF
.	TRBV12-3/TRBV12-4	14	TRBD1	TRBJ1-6	TGTGCCAGCAGCTCCGGGACAGGTGATTCACCCCCCAACTTT	CASSSGTGDSPPNF
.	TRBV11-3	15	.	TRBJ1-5	TGTGCCAGCAGCTTAGATCGGGGGGTGGCTAAGCCCCGGCATTTT	CASSLDRGVAKPRHF
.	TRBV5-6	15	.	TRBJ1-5	TGTACCAGCAGCTCCATTTGCGGGGGCGATCAGCCCCAGCATTTT	CTSSSICGGDQPQHF
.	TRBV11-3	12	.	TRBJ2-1	TGTGCTAGAAGCTTAAATGCCAATAAGCAGTTCTTC	CARSLNANKQFF
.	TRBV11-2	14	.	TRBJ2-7	TGTGCCAGCAGCTTTAACAGGAACTCTTACGAGCAGAACTTC	CASSFNRNSYEQNF
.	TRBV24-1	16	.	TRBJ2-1	TGTGCCACCAGCGATGCAAGCGGGTCCAGGATCAATGAGCAGTTCTTC	CATSDASGSRINEQFF
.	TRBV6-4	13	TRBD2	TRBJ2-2	TGTGCCAGTAGTGCGGGAGGGGCAGGGGAGCTGTTTTTT	CASSAGGAGELFF
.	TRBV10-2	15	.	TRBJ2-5	TGCGCCAGCACACTCAGGCCTGCGATAGAAGAGTCCCAGTATTTC	CASTLRPAIEESQYF
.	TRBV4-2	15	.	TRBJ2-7	TGTGCCAGCAGCCAAGATAGCGTGATGGACAACGAGCAGTACTTC	CASSQDSVMDNEQYF
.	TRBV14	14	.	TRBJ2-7	TGTACCAACAGCCTAGGGATCGGCGTTTACGAGCAGTACTTC	CTNSLGIGVYEQYF
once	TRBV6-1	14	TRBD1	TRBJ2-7	TGTGTCAGCAGTACCGGGACAGGGCCCTACGAACAGTACTTC	CVSSTGTGPYEQYF
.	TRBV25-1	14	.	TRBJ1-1	TGTGCCAGCAGTGGGGATGCGAAGAACACTGAAGCTTTCTTT	CASSGDAKNTEAFF
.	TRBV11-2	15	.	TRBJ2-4	TGCACCAGCACCACTTCGGCGGTAGCCAAAGACATTCAGTACTTC	CTSTTSAVAKDIQYF
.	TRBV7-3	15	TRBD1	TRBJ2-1	TGTGCCAGCAACTTGGGGACAGAGGGCTACAATGAGCAGTCCTTC	CASNLGTEGYNEQSF
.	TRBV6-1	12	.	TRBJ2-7	TGTGCCAACACGCAGATGTCCTACGAGCAATACTTC	CANTQMSYEQYF
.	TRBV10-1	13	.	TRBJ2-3	TGCGCCAGCAGGGTTCAGGGTGCAGATACGCAGTATTTT	CASRVQGADTQYF
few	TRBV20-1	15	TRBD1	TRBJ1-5	TGCAGTGCTCAGAGACAGGGGGTAGGCAATCAGCCCCAGCATTTT	CSAQRQGVGNQPQHF
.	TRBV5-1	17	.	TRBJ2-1	TGCGCCAGCAGCCCCCGGGATGGGGTAAGCTCCTACAATGAGCAGTTCTTC	CASSPRDGVSSYNEQFF
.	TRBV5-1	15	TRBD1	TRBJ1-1	TGCGCCAACAGCTCCCGACAGGGACTGAACACTGAAGCCTTCTTT	CANSSRQGLNTEAFF
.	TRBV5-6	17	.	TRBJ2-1	TGTGCCAGCAGCTTGAGATTGGGCTCACCTGGATACAATGAGCAGTTCTTC	CASSLRLGSPGYNEQFF
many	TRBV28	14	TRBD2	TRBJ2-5	TGTGCCAGCAGCTCGACTAGCGGGTTTGAGACCCAGTACTTC	CASSSTSGFETQYF
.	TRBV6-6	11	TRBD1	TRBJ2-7	TGTGCCAGCGGTGGACAGGGCAAGCAGTACTTC	CASGGQGKQYF
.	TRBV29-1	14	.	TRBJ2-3	TGCAGCCTGGGGCCCAGCAGGAGGCCAGATACGCAGTATTTT	CSLGPSRRPDTQYF
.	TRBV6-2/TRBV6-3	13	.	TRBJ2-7	TGTGCCAGTAGATACGAGGTACCCTACGAGCAATACTTC	CASRYEVPYEQYF
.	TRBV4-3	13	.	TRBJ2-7	TGCGCCAGCGACCAAGATCTGCACTACGAGCAGCACTTC	CASDQDLHYEQHF
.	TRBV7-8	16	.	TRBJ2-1	TGCGCCAGCTGCTTAGCCTCGGGTAGCTCATTCGGTGAGCAGTTCTTC	CASCLASGSSFGEQFF
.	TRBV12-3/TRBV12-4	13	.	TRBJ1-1	TGTGCCTGCAGCGTCCTCCTGGGGACTGAAGCTTTCTTT	CACSVLLGTEAFF
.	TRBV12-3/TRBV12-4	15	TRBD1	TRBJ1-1	TGTGCCAGCAGTCATCGGACAGGAAGGACAGCTGATGCTTTCTTT	CASSHRTGRTADAFF
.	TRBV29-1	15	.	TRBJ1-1	TGCAGCATTGGTGGAGGATGGCCTATGAACACTGAAGCTTTCTTT	CSIGGGWPMNTEAFF